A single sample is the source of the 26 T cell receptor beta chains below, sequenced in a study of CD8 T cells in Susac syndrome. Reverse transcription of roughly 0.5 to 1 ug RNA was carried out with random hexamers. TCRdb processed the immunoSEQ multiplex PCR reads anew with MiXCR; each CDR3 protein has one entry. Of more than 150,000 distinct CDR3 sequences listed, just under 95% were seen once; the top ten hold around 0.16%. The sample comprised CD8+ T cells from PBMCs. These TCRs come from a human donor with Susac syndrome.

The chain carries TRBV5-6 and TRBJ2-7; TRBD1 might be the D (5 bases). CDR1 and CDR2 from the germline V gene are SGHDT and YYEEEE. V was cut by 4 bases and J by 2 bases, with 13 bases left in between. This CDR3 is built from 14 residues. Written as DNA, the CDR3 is TGTGCCAGCAGCACCTTAGCACAGGCCTACGAGCAGTACTTC. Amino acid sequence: CASSTLAQAYEQYF.

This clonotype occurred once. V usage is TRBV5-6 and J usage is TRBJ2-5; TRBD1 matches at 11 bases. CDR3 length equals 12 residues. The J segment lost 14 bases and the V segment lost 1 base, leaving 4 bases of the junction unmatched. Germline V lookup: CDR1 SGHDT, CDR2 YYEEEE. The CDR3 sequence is CASSLRTGGHYF. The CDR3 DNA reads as TGTGCCAGCAGCTTGCGGACAGGGGGCCACTACTTC.

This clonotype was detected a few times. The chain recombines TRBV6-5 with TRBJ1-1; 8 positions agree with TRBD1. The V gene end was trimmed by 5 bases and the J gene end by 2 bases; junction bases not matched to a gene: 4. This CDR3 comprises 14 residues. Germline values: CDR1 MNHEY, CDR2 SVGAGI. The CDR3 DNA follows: TGTGCCAGCAGTCAACAGGGGGGCAACACTGAAGCTTTCTTT. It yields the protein CASSQQGGNTEAFF.

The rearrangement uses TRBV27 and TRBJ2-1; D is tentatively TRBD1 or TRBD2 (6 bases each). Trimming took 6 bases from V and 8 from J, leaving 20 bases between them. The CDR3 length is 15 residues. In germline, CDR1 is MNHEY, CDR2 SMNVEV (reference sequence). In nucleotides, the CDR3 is TGTGCCAGCAGACAGGGAGGTGGAGAGTCGGATGAGCAGTTCTTC. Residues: CASRQGGGESDEQFF.

Here the CDR3 DNA reads TGTGCCAGCAGTGGTAACAGGGGATCAGAGACCCAGTACTTC. Translated: CASSGNRGSETQYF. This chain uses TRBV2 with TRBJ2-5, with 7 bases lining up with TRBD1. The CDR3 has 14 amino acids. CDR1 SNHLY and CDR2 FYNNEI come from the germline V gene. The V segment lost 4 bases and the J segment 4 bases; nucleotides outside the gene matches: 6.

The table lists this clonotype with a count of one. The CDR3 loop is CASSLLTSVSDTQYF. The CDR3, as DNA: TGTGCCAGCAGCTTGTTGACTAGCGTTTCAGATACGCAGTATTTT. V is TRBV7-2 and J is TRBJ2-3, with 8 bases identical to TRBD2. CDR3 size: 15 residues. J lost 4 bases, V lost 3 bases, and 6 bases had no gene match. Germline loops: CDR1 SGHTA, CDR2 FQGNSA.

The CDR3 sequence: CASSLAGTGGYGYTF. As DNA, the CDR3 is TGCGCCAGCAGCTTGGCCGGGACAGGGGGCTATGGCTACACCTTC. The chain links TRBV5-1 to TRBJ1-2, with 11 positions matching TRBD1. The CDR3 runs 15 residues. Germline CDR1 and CDR2: SGHRS and YFSETQ. The V and J ends lost 0 bases and 4 bases, in that order; junction bases with no gene match: 2.

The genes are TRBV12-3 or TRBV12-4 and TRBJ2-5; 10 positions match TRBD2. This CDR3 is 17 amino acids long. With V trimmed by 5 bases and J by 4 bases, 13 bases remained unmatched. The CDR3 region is CASSAHRGTSEGETQYF. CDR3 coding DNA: TGTGCCAGCAGTGCCCACCGCGGGACTAGCGAGGGAGAGACCCAGTACTTC.

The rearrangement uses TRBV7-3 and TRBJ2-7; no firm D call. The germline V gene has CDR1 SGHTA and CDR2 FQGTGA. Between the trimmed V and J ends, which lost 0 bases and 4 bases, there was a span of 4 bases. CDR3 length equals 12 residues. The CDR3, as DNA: TGTGCCAGCAGCTTAACGGGTTACGAGCAGTACTTC. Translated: CASSLTGYEQYF. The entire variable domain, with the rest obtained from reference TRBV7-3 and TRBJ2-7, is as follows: GAGVSQTPSNKVTEKGKYVELRCDPISGHTALYWYRQSLGQGPEFLIYFQGTGAADDSGLPNDRFFAVRPEGSVSTLKIQRTERGDSAVYLCASSLTGYEQYFGPGTRLTVT.

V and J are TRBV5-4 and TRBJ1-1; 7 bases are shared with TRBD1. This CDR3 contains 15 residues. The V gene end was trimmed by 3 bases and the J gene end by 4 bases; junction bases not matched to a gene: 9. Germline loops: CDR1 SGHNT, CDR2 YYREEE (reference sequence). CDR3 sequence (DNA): TGTGCCAGCAGCTCCGGGACAGCTGTGGGCACTGAAGCTTTCTTT. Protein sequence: CASSSGTAVGTEAFF.

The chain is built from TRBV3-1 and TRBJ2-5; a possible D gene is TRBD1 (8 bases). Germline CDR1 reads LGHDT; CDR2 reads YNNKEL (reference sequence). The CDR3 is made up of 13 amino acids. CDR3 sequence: CTGGQGPQETQYF. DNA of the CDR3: TGTACGGGAGGACAGGGCCCCCAAGAGACCCAGTACTTC.

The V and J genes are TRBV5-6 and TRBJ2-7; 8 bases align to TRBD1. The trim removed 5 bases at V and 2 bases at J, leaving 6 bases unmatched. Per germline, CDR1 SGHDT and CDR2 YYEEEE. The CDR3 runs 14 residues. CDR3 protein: CASSVIQGAYEQYF. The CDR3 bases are TGTGCCAGCAGTGTAATACAGGGGGCCTACGAGCAGTACTTC.

CDR3 protein: CASSLGTGGSGTEAFF. The CDR3 DNA follows: TGCGCCAGCAGCCTCGGGACAGGGGGATCGGGGACTGAAGCTTTCTTT. The rearrangement uses TRBV4-1 and TRBJ1-1; 11 positions match TRBD1. Germline-derived CDR1 and CDR2 are MGHRA and YSYEKL. The CDR3 contains 16 residues. V shed 4 bases, J shed 5 bases, and the junction held 9 bases outside the gene matches.

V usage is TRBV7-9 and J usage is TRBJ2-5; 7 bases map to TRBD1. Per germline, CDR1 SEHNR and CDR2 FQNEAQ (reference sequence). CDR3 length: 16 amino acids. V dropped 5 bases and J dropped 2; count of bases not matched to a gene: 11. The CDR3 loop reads CASSIRQGGSQETQYF. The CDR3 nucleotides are TGTGCCAGCAGCATTCGACAGGGTGGCTCTCAAGAGACCCAGTACTTC.

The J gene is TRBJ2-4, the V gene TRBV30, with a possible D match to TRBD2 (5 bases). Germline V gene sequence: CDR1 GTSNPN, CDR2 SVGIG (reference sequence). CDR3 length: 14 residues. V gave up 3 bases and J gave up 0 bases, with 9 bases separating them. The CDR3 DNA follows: TGTGCCTGGAGACCCGGACTAGCCAAAAACATTCAGTACTTC. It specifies CAWRPGLAKNIQYF.

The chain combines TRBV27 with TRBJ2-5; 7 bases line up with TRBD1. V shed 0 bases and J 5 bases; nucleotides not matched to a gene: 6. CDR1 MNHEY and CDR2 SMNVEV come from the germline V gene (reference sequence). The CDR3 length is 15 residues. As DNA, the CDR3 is TGTGCCAGCAGTTTATCGGGGACAGATGGCGAGACCCAGTACTTC. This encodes CASSLSGTDGETQYF.

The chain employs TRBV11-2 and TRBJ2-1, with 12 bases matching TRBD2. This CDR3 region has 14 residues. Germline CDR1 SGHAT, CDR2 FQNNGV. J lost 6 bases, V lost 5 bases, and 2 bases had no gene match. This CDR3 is CASSPSGGANEQFF. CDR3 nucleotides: TGTGCCAGCAGCCCTAGCGGGGGGGCCAATGAGCAGTTCTTC.

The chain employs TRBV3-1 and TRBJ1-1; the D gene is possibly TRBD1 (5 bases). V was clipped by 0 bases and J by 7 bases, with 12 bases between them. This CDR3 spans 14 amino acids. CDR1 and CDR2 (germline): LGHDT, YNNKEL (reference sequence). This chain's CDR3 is CASSQDTGEIEAFF. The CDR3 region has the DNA TGTGCCAGCAGCCAAGACACAGGAGAGATTGAAGCTTTCTTT.

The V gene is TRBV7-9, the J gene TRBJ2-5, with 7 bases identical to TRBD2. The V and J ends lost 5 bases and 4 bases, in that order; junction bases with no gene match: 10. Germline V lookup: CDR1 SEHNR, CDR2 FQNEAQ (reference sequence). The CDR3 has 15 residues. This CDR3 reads CASSPSGGSRETQYF. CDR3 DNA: TGTGCCAGCAGCCCTTCGGGCGGGAGCAGAGAGACCCAGTACTTC.

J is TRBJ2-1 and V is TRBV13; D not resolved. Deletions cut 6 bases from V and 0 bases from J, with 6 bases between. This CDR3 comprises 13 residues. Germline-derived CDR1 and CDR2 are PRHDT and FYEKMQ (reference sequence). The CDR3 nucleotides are TGTGCCAGCAGGCGGAGCTCCTACAATGAGCAGTTCTTC. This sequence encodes CASRRSSYNEQFF.

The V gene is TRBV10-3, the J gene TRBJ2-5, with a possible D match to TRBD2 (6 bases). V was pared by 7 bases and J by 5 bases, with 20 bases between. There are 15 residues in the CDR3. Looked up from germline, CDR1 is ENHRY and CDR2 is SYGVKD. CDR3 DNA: TGTGCCATCAACTCCAGAGGAGGGCCGGATGAGACCCAGTACTTC. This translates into CAINSRGGPDETQYF.

The CDR3 loop reads CASSQGRDEQYF. DNA for the CDR3: TGCGCCAGCAGTCAGGGGCGCGACGAGCAGTACTTC. The chain combines TRBV4-1 with TRBJ2-7, with D possibly being TRBD1 (6 bases). The CDR3 has 12 residues. Trimming took off 6 bases at V and 5 bases at J, with 11 bases between the two ends. Germline V gene sequence: CDR1 MGHRA, CDR2 YSYEKL.

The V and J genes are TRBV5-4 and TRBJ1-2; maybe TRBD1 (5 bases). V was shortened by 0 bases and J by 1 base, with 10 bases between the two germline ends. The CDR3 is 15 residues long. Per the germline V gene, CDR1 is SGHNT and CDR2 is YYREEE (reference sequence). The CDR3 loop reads CASSLGQIINYGYTF. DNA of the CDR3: TGTGCCAGCAGCTTGGGACAGATAATTAACTATGGCTACACCTTC.

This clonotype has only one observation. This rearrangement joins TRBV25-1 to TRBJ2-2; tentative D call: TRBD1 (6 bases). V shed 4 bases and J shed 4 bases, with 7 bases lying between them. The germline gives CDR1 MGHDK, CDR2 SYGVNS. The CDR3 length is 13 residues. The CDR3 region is CASSGQVTGELFF. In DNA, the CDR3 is TGTGCCAGCAGTGGACAGGTCACCGGGGAGCTGTTTTTT. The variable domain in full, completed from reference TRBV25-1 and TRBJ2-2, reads EADIYQTPRYLVIGTGKKITLECSQTMGHDKMYWYQQDPGMELHLIHYSYGVNSTEKGDLSSESTVSRIRTEHFPLTLESARPSHTSQYLCASSGQVTGELFFGEGSRLTVL.

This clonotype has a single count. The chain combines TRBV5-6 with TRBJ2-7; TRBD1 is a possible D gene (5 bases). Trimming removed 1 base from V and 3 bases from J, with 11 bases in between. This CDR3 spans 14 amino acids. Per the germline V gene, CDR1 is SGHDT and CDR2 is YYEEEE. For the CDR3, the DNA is TGTGCCAGCAGCTTGTCCGGCAGGGACTACGAGCAGTACTTC. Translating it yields CASSLSGRDYEQYF. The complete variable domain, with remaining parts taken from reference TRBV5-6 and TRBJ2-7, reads DAGVTQSPTHLIKTRGQQVTLRCSPKSGHDTVSWYQQALGQGPQFIFQYYEEEERQRGNFPDRFSGHQFPNYSSELNVNALLLGDSALYLCASSLSGRDYEQYFGPGTRLTVT.

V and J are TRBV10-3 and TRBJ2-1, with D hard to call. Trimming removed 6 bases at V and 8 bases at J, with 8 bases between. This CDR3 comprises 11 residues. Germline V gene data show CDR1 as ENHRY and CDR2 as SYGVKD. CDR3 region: CAIREGDEQFF. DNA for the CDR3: TGTGCCATCAGGGAAGGCGATGAGCAGTTCTTC.